The next 14 T cell receptor beta chains were all read from a single sample in a study of shared clonotypes between healthy human individuals (dated by TCRdb to the early 2020s). For the CD8 naive samples, CD45RO-negative cells were positively selected for CCR7, yielding a CD45RA+CCR7+ population from which TemRA cells were excluded. The library was produced with the immunoSEQ multiplex PCR assay. Not all clones reach the TCRdb copy of this immuneACCESS table, which keeps in-frame sequences only. Checked studies attribute under half of the gap to unresolved V genes and leave the rest unexplained. The sample table shows around 580,000 clones, and roughly 98% are seen once. The ten largest clones take up less than 0.35% of the sample. The source material was naive CD8+ T cells sorted from blood. The cell subset or site label, read with the paper, signifies: CD45RA+CCR7+. The receptors originated from a man younger than 45 in good health.

The chain has TRBV7-9 and TRBJ2-7; a weak D match, TRBD1 (5 bases). The V and J ends lost 0 bases and 2 bases respectively, with 8 bases between them. The V gene's germline CDR1 is SEHNR and CDR2 FQNEAQ (reference sequence). There are 14 residues in the CDR3. The CDR3, as DNA: TGTGCCAGCAGCTTAGCCCGACAGACCTACGAGCAGTACTTC. As protein: CASSLARQTYEQYF.

The chain combines TRBV7-9 with TRBJ1-5; TRBD1 matches 7 bases. From germline, CDR1 is SEHNR and CDR2 FQNEAQ (reference sequence). The CDR3 has 14 residues. V lost 4 bases to trimming and J lost 7 bases; unmatched junction nucleotides: 7. CDR3 sequence: CASSSRQGIQPQHF. CDR3 DNA: TGTGCCAGCAGCTCTCGACAGGGAATACAGCCCCAGCATTTT.

V is TRBV13 and J is TRBJ2-3; D is unclear. The CDR3 runs to 15 residues. V lost 5 bases, J lost 0 bases, and 12 bases lay in between. Germline V gene sequence: CDR1 PRHDT, CDR2 FYEKMQ (reference sequence). CDR3 DNA: TGTGCCAGCAGCATGGGAATCCTTAGCACAGATACGCAGTATTTT. It specifies CASSMGILSTDTQYF.

This clone was seen a single time. The DNA for the CDR3 is TGTGCCAGCCCACAGGGTTGGAACTATGGCTACACCTTC. It yields the protein CASPQGWNYGYTF. The chain recombines TRBV2 with TRBJ1-2; D might be TRBD1 (6 bases). This CDR3 contains 13 residues. Germline V gene sequence: CDR1 SNHLY, CDR2 FYNNEI. Trimming took off 8 bases at V and 2 bases at J, with 12 bases between the two ends. The whole variable domain, filled in from reference TRBV2 and TRBJ1-2, reads EPEVTQTPSHQVTQMGQEVILRCVPISNHLYFYWYRQILGQKVEFLVSFYNNEISEKSEIFDDQFSVERPDGSNFTLKIRSTKLEDSAMYFCASPQGWNYGYTFGSGTRLTVV.

This chain uses TRBV28 with TRBJ1-2; D is unclear. Germline CDR1 reads MDHEN; CDR2 reads SYDVKM. V dropped 3 bases and J dropped 6 bases, with 14 bases sitting between them. The CDR3 totals 14 residues. The CDR3 DNA reads TGTGCCAGCAGTTTGACGAGTTGGGCCAATGGCTACACCTTC. Its protein is CASSLTSWANGYTF.

The chain recombines TRBV2 with TRBJ2-3; TRBD2 matches at 7 bases. The trim removed 1 base at V and 4 bases at J, leaving 5 bases unmatched. The germline V gene encodes CDR1 SNHLY and CDR2 FYNNEI. CDR3 length equals 15 residues. The CDR3, as DNA: TGTGCCAGCAGTGAAGTAAGGGACTATTCAGATACGCAGTATTTT. Translated, it gives CASSEVRDYSDTQYF.

The rearrangement links TRBV9 to TRBJ2-1; D possibly uses TRBD1 or TRBD2 (5 bases each). V dropped 3 bases and J dropped 3 bases, with 13 bases sitting between them. The germline V gene has CDR1 SGDLS and CDR2 YYNGEE. CDR3 size: 15 residues. The CDR3 DNA reads TGTGCCAGCAGCGCATGGGGGAACCTCTACAATGAGCAGTTCTTC. This encodes CASSAWGNLYNEQFF.

CDR3 coding DNA: TGTGCCAGCAGCCCTCGGGACAGGGGAGTGTGGGCTAGCAATCAGCCCCAGCATTTT. It specifies CASSPRDRGVWASNQPQHF. This chain joins TRBV7-2 and TRBJ1-5; 10 nucleotides align to TRBD1. The CDR3 has 19 residues. Trimming removed 5 bases from V and 0 bases from J; junction bases left unmatched: 13. Germline CDR1 SGHTA, CDR2 FQGNSA. The full variable domain, completed using reference TRBV7-2 and TRBJ1-5, is GAGVSQSPSNKVTEKGKDVELRCDPISGHTALYWYRQSLGQGLEFLIYFQGNSAPDKSGLPSDRFSAERTGGSVSTLTIQRTQQEDSAVYLCASSPRDRGVWASNQPQHFGDGTRLSIL.

The CDR3 DNA follows: TGTGCCAGCAGGCCTTGGGGGAGTAACCCAGATACGCAGTATTTT. It is translated as CASRPWGSNPDTQYF. V and J are TRBV28 and TRBJ2-3; tentatively, D is TRBD1 or TRBD2 (5 bases each). CDR1 and CDR2 (germline): MDHEN, SYDVKM. V lost 6 bases and J lost 4, with 17 bases in between. This CDR3 contains 15 residues.

The chain links TRBV7-6 to TRBJ2-1; the match to TRBD2 covers 13 bases. V shed 4 bases and J 0 bases; nucleotides not matched to a gene: 12. This CDR3 is built from 20 residues. The germline CDR1 and CDR2 sequences are SGHVS and FNYEAQ. CDR3 loop: CASSSRLAGGYISSYNEQFF. CDR3 sequence (DNA): TGTGCCAGCAGCTCCCGACTAGCGGGAGGTTATATCTCCTCCTACAATGAGCAGTTCTTC.

DNA for the CDR3: TGTGCCATCAGTGACCCGACAGTTTCTGGCAATCAGCCCCAGCATTTT. Encoded protein: CAISDPTVSGNQPQHF. J is TRBJ1-5 and V is TRBV10-3; TRBD1 might be the D (5 bases). Germline values: CDR1 ENHRY, CDR2 SYGVKD. This CDR3 spans 16 amino acids. Trimming left V 3 bases short and J 2 bases short, with 14 bases between.

This chain joins TRBV9 and TRBJ2-1, with D perhaps assigned TRBD1 or TRBD2 (5 bases each). The germline CDR1 and CDR2 sequences are SGDLS and YYNGEE. V was trimmed by 3 bases and J by 5 bases, leaving 12 bases between them. The CDR3 extends over 14 amino acids. CDR3 in amino acids: CASSDTGGDNEQFF. Written as DNA, the CDR3 is TGTGCCAGCAGCGATACAGGAGGTGACAATGAGCAGTTCTTC.

The chain is built from TRBV28 and TRBJ2-3; 11 bases agree with TRBD2. The germline V gene encodes CDR1 MDHEN and CDR2 SYDVKM. Unmatched junction bases numbered 18, after V lost 3 bases and J lost 1 base. The length of the CDR3 is 21 residues. As DNA, the CDR3 is TGTGCCAGCAGTTTGTCCCCCGCGGGTAGCGGGAGGGCTCTGGGCACAGATACGCAGTATTTT. It specifies CASSLSPAGSGRALGTDTQYF. Looking up the rest from reference TRBV28 and TRBJ2-3 gives the full variable domain: DVKVTQSSRYLVKRTGEKVFLECVQDMDHENMFWYRQDPGLGLRLIYFSYDVKMKEKGDIPEGYSVSREKKERFSLILESASTNQTSMYLCASSLSPAGSGRALGTDTQYFGPGTRLTVL.

This clone was counted once. V gene TRBV6-1 combines with J gene TRBJ2-1; 9 bases line up with TRBD2. Unmatched junction bases numbered 14, after V lost 2 bases and J lost 9 bases. Germline assignment: CDR1 MNHNS and CDR2 SASEGT. The CDR3 sequence is 17 residues long. The CDR3 is CASSEIVGVAGVFEQFF. For the CDR3, the DNA is TGTGCCAGCAGTGAAATAGTAGGGGTAGCGGGAGTGTTTGAGCAGTTCTTC.